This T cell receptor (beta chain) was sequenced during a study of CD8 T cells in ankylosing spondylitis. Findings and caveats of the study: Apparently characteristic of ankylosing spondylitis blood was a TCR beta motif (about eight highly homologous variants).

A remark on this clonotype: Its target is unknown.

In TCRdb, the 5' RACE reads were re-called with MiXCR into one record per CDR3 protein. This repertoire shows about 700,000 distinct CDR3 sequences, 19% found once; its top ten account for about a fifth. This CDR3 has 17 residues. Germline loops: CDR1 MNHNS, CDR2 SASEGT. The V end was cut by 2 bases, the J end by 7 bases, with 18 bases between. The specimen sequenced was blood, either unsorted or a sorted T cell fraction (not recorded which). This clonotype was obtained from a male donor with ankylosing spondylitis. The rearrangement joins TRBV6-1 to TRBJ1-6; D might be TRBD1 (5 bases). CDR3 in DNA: TGTGCCAGCAGTGAACATTTTCCGGGACGGAAAAATTCACCCCTCCACTTT. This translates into CASSEHFPGRKNSPLHF.